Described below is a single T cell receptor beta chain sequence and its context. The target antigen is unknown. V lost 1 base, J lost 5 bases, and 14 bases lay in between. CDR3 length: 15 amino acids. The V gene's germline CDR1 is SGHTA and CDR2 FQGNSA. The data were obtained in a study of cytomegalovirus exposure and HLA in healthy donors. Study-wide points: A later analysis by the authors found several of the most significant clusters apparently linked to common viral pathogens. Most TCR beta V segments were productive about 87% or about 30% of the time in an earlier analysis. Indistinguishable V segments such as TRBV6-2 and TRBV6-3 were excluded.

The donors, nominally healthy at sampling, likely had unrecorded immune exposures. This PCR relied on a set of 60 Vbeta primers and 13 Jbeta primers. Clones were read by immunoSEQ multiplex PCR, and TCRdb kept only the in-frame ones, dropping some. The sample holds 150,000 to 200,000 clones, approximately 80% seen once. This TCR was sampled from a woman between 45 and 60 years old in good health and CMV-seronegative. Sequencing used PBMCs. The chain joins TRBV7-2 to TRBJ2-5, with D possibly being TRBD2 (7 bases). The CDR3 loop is CASSLEGGGGETQYF. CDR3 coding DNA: TGTGCCAGCAGCTTAGAGGGGGGAGGGGGTGAGACCCAGTACTTC. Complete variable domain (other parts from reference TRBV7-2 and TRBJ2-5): GAGVSQSPSNKVTEKGKDVELRCDPISGHTALYWYRQSLGQGLEFLIYFQGNSAPDKSGLPSDRFSAERTGGSVSTLTIQRTQQEDSAVYLCASSLEGGGGETQYFGPGTRLLVL.